The rows below give T cell receptor beta chains drawn from one sample of a study of blood T cell repertoires in COVID-19. Sequencing was performed with immunoSEQ multiplex PCR; in TCRdb, only in-frame clones are kept and a portion is missing. This sample yields under 110,000 clones, of which around 87% are seen a single time; 11% belongs to the top ten. The sequencing sample was made of peripheral blood. The receptor source for this set is a woman in her twenties or thirties with acute or convalescent COVID-19. CDR3s include the opening cysteine and the closing phenylalanine or tryptophan. The D gene is left open where the match is weak. Size is omitted from some rows. Given values are once, few, many or a class for expanded clones.

d_call j_call clone_size v_call cdr3_aa cdr3_nt
. TRBJ2-3 . TRBV9 CASSVEGAGRYYRDTQYF TGTGCCAGCAGCGTAGAGGGGGCGGGGCGGTATTATCGAGATACGCAGTATTTT
. TRBJ1-2 . TRBV5-6 CASSGAGVYGYTF TGTGCCAGCAGCGGAGCAGGGGTCTATGGCTACACCTTC
. TRBJ2-3 . TRBV6-5 CASKGHYTDTQYF TGTGCCAGCAAGGGACACTACACAGATACGCAGTATTTT
. TRBJ2-1 . TRBV6-5 CASTMRVGPYNEQFF TGTGCCAGCACTATGCGGGTCGGTCCCTACAATGAGCAGTTCTTC
. TRBJ1-2 . TRBV9 CASSPGSGNYGYTF TGTGCCAGCAGCCCGGGGTCGGGGAACTATGGCTACACCTTC
TRBD1 TRBJ1-1 few TRBV18 CASSPRTGHTEAFF TGTGCCAGCTCACCAAGGACAGGGCACACTGAAGCTTTCTTT
TRBD1 TRBJ1-3 many TRBV2 CASSASTGALAGNTIYF TGTGCCAGCAGTGCGTCCACAGGGGCACTTGCTGGAAACACCATATATTTT
TRBD1 TRBJ2-3 . TRBV4-1 CASSQSGTGATDTQYF TGCGCCAGCAGCCAATCCGGGACAGGGGCGACAGATACGCAGTATTTT
. TRBJ2-7 . TRBV7-2 CASSLGQGGTYEQYF TGTGCCAGCAGCTTAGGGCAGGGGGGCACCTACGAGCAGTACTTC
. TRBJ1-1 . TRBV20-1 CSASGQGGTEAFF TGCAGTGCTAGTGGGCAGGGTGGCACTGAAGCTTTCTTT
TRBD1 TRBJ1-6 . TRBV5-1 CASSTLQGDINSPLHF TGCGCCAGCAGCACGTTACAGGGGGACATCAATTCACCCCTCCACTTT
. TRBJ2-3 few TRBV6-5 CASSYSGVGADTQYF TGTGCCAGCAGTTACTCGGGCGTCGGGGCAGATACGCAGTATTTT
. TRBJ1-2 . TRBV25-1 CASSETGIGGYTF TGTGCCAGCAGTGAAACAGGGATAGGAGGCTACACCTTC
TRBD1 TRBJ1-2 . TRBV3-1/TRBV3-2 CASSHGQGASRYGYTF TGTGCCAGCAGCCACGGACAGGGGGCTTCGCGGTATGGCTACACCTTC
TRBD1 TRBJ1-2 . TRBV6-5 CASRRGEGGFGYTF TGTGCCAGCCGCAGGGGGGAAGGGGGTTTTGGCTACACCTTC
TRBD1 TRBJ1-6 . TRBV6-5 CASRLTGTDNSPLHF TGTGCCAGCAGGCTAACCGGGACAGATAATTCACCCCTCCACTTT
. TRBJ2-7 . TRBV18 CASSSGRVSYEQYF TGTGCCAGCTCCAGCGGGCGGGTCTCCTACGAGCAGTACTTC
TRBD1 TRBJ2-3 . TRBV7-3 CASSLDRETDTQYF TGTGCCAGCAGCCTCGACAGGGAAACAGATACGCAGTATTTT
. TRBJ2-7 . TRBV11-3 CASSLEGQPSYEQYF TGTGCCAGCAGCTTAGAGGGCCAACCCTCCTACGAGCAGTACTTC
TRBD1 TRBJ2-4 . TRBV2 CASSRDRENIQYF TGTGCCAGCAGTCGGGACAGGGAAAACATTCAGTACTTC
TRBD1 TRBJ1-5 . TRBV6-5 CASRMGQGNQPQHF TGTGCCAGCAGAATGGGACAGGGGAATCAGCCCCAGCATTTT
TRBD2 TRBJ2-7 . TRBV28 CASSSPSLGGGGTYEQYF TGTGCCAGCAGTTCCCCCAGCCTCGGCGGGGGGGGAACCTACGAGCAGTACTTC
. TRBJ1-2 . TRBV21-1 CASSKNEQGRYTF TGTGCCAGCAGCAAAAACGAACAGGGGAGGTACACCTTC
. TRBJ1-5 . TRBV27 CASSPDRSNQPQHF TGTGCCAGCAGTCCGGACAGAAGCAATCAGCCCCAGCATTTT
. TRBJ1-2 . TRBV7-9 CASSLAQGLGGYTF TGTGCCAGCAGCTTAGCGCAGGGACTGGGAGGCTACACCTTC
. TRBJ2-2 . TRBV9 CASSSVGARGGELFF TGTGCCAGCAGCTCCGTGGGGGCCCGTGGCGGGGAGCTGTTTTTT
. TRBJ1-2 . TRBV6-2/TRBV6-3 CASSRQENYGYTF TGTGCCAGCAGTCGACAGGAAAACTATGGCTACACCTTC
. TRBJ1-1 . TRBV28 CASSLLHTEAFF TGTGCCAGCAGTTTACTCCACACTGAAGCTTTCTTT
TRBD1 TRBJ2-3 . TRBV5-6 CASSPRPGQSTDTQYF TGTGCCAGCAGCCCTCGGCCGGGACAGAGCACAGATACGCAGTATTTT
. TRBJ2-4 . TRBV6-1 CASSGEEGIIAKKNIQYF TGTGCCAGCAGTGGCGAGGAGGGAATTATAGCCAAGAAAAACATTCAGTACTTC
. TRBJ1-3 . TRBV18 CATSRGYGNTIYF TGTGCCACCTCACGGGGCTACGGAAACACCATATATTTT
. TRBJ1-4 . TRBV28 CATITRSATNEKLFF TGTGCCACCATAACTCGGAGTGCAACTAATGAAAAACTGTTTTTT
. TRBJ1-6 . TRBV30 CAWSSGGSPLHF TGTGCCTGGAGTAGCGGTGGTTCACCCCTCCACTTT
. TRBJ2-1 . TRBV7-3 CASSMGHLDYNEQFF TGTGCCAGCAGCATGGGACATTTAGACTACAATGAGCAGTTCTTC
. TRBJ1-1 . TRBV6-5 CASSRHHGTEAFF TGTGCCAGCAGCCGACACCATGGGACTGAAGCTTTCTTT
TRBD1 TRBJ1-2 . TRBV11-1 CASSLSGTAYNYGYTF TGTGCCAGCAGCTTATCGGGGACAGCCTATAACTATGGCTACACCTTC
TRBD1 TRBJ1-1 . TRBV2 CASSEALIGTGRTEAFF TGTGCCAGCAGTGAAGCTTTGATAGGGACAGGGCGCACTGAAGCTTTCTTT
TRBD1 TRBJ1-6 . TRBV20-1 CSASRGGREPNSPLHF TGCAGTGCTAGTCGAGGGGGCAGGGAGCCGAATTCACCCCTCCACTTT
TRBD1 TRBJ1-3 . TRBV9 CASSRQGWNTIYF TGTGCCAGCAGCCGACAGGGTTGGAACACCATATATTTT
. TRBJ1-4 . TRBV28 CASRGGSGNEKLFF TGTGCCAGCCGTGGGGGGTCGGGTAATGAAAAACTGTTTTTT
TRBD1 TRBJ1-2 . TRBV18 CASSPNTGQVYGYTF TGTGCCAGCTCACCTAATACCGGACAGGTCTATGGCTACACCTTC
. TRBJ1-4 . TRBV10-3 CAISGAGEKLFF TGTGCCATCAGTGGTGCCGGTGAAAAACTGTTTTTT
TRBD1 TRBJ2-7 . TRBV28 CASSSGQGSGQYF TGTGCCAGCAGTTCCGGACAGGGCTCGGGTCAGTACTTC
. TRBJ1-2 . TRBV4-1 CASSQRTENYGYTF TGCGCCAGCAGCCAAAGAACAGAAAACTATGGCTACACCTTC
. TRBJ2-7 once TRBV6-5 CASSSDSYEQYF TGTGCCAGCAGTTCGGACAGCTACGAGCAGTACTTC